This TCR beta chain derives from a study of metastatic and nonmetastatic thyroid tumors. Study-wide background: Repertoire comparison spanned blood and tumor or nodule tissue of malignant and benign thyroid patients. General study results and limits: The reported finding was significantly higher TCR beta diversity in malignant thyroid tumors relative to benign nodules, in blood and tumor.

The CDR3 extends over 14 amino acids. Germline V gene sequence: CDR1 LNHDA, CDR2 SQIVND (reference sequence). V was cut by 11 bases and J by 1 base, with 17 bases left in between. Nobody among the patients had been given any treatment before thyroid surgery. TCRdb re-clonotyped the PCR reads via MiXCR. Of some 21,000 clones in the sample, approximately 23% were seen once. This clone was observed many times. What it binds is not known. This chain connects TRBV19 to TRBJ1-2; TRBD1 might be the D (5 bases). The sequence derives from a female donor with papillary thyroid cancer or a benign thyroid nodule (not recorded which). Some clones in this sample may be carry-over from other donors' samples. The specimen was tumor tissue. The CDR3 reads CASQGERFNYGYTF. The CDR3 bases are TGTGCCTCTCAGGGAGAGAGATTTAACTATGGCTACACCTTC.